This T cell receptor beta chain was documented in a study of blood T cell repertoires in COVID-19. Libraries were prepared by immunoSEQ multiplex PCR; TCRdb keeps only in-frame clonotypes and omits some of them. The sample comprises over 200,000 clones, about 80% of which are singletons, and about 4.5% rests with the top ten. CDR1 is SGDLS, CDR2 YYNGEE, per germline. The CDR3 has 16 amino acids. Trimming took off 0 bases at V and 2 bases at J, with 13 bases between the two ends. The clonotype originates from a man aged 50 to 59 with active or convalescent COVID-19. The specimen sequenced was peripheral blood. The V call is TRBV9, the J call TRBJ2-3, with a weak D call TRBD2 (5 bases). CDR3 nucleotide sequence: TGTGCCAGCAGCGTAGAGGCTAGCACCTTCACAGATACGCAGTATTTT. Protein: CASSVEASTFTDTQYF.